This T cell receptor (beta chain) emerged from a study of a mutant IDH1 vaccine in newly diagnosed glioma. Generated by immunoSEQ multiplex PCR, the TCRdb table keeps only in-frame clones and is missing some. The sample lists tens of thousands of clones; 85% to 90% were seen once. The CDR3 totals 15 residues. The V segment lost 1 base and the J segment 8 bases; nucleotides outside the gene matches: 4. CDR1 MNHNS and CDR2 SASEGT come from the germline V gene. This clone was counted only a few times. Its antigen is as yet unknown. Time point of the sample: week 35, safety follow-up. All doses held 300 ug of mutant IDH1 20-mer peptide, with topical imiquimod.

The origin of this receptor is a man aged 40-49 years with glioma. Sequencing was performed on PBMCs, taken from a glioma patient whose treatment included an IDH1 peptide vaccine. V gene TRBV6-1 combines with J gene TRBJ1-6; TRBD1 aligns across 8 bases. Written as DNA, the CDR3 is TGTGCCAGCAGTGAAGAGACAGGGGATTATTCACCCCTCCACTTT. It translates to CASSEETGDYSPLHF.